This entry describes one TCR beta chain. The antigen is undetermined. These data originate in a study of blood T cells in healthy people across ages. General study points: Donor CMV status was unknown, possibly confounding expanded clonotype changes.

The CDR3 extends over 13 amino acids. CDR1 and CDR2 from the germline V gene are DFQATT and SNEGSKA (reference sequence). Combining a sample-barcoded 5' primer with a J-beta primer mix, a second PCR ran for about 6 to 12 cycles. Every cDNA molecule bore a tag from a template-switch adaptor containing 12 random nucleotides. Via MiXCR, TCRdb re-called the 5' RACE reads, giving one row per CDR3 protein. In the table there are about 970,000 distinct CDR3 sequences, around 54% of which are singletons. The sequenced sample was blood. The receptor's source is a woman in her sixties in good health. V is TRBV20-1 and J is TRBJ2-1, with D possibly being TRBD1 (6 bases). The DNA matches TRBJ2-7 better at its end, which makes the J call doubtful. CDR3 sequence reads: CSAREGGYNEQYF. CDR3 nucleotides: TGCAGTGCTAGGGAAGGGGGATACAATGAGCAGTACTTC.